The 23 T cell receptor beta chains below come from one sample, sequenced in a study of blood T cell repertoires in COVID-19. TCRdb's table, derived via immunoSEQ multiplex PCR, lists solely in-frame clones and lacks some. The data contain under 95,000 clones, roughly nine tenths of them singletons. The sample was peripheral blood. These receptors were obtained from a man aged 50-60 years with COVID-19, enrolled during active disease.

V is TRBV19 and J is TRBJ2-2, with 10 bases identical to TRBD1. The CDR3 is 14 amino acids. Trimming at V came to 10 bases and at J to 7 bases, leaving 9 bases not matched to a gene. The germline V gene encodes CDR1 LNHDA and CDR2 SQIVND (reference sequence). This CDR3 is CATRTGGRSGELFF. DNA of the CDR3: TGTGCCACCCGGACAGGGGGAAGGAGCGGGGAGCTGTTTTTT.

V is TRBV4-1 and J is TRBJ1-2; D is perhaps TRBD1 (5 bases). Deletions cut 4 bases from V and 1 base from J, with 19 bases between. CDR3 length equals 17 residues. Germline assignment: CDR1 MGHRA and CDR2 YSYEKL. For the CDR3, the DNA is TGCGCCAGCAGCCTCAAAGGGGCCGGGCTAAATAACTATGGCTACACCTTC. Its translation: CASSLKGAGLNNYGYTF.

This CDR3 reads CSASVTSGSYNEQFF. CDR3 in DNA: TGCAGTGCTAGTGTAACTAGCGGCTCCTACAATGAGCAGTTCTTC. This sequence joins TRBV20-1 and TRBJ2-1, with 8 bases lining up with TRBD2. J was trimmed by 0 bases and V by 3 bases; bases with no gene match: 4. This CDR3 has 15 amino acids. Germline CDR1 is DFQATT and CDR2 is SNEGSKA (reference sequence).

The chain has TRBV15 and TRBJ1-4; weak D call: TRBD1 (5 bases). Germline V gene lookup returns CDR1 LNHNV and CDR2 YYDKDF (reference sequence). There are 15 residues in the CDR3. V lost 3 bases, J lost 3 bases, and 11 bases lay in between. The CDR3 loop is CATSRAGGANEKLFF. CDR3 sequence (DNA): TGTGCCACCAGCAGGGCCGGGGGGGCTAATGAAAAACTGTTTTTT.

The chain couples TRBV5-4 to TRBJ2-1; D not resolved. V lost 0 bases and J lost 7, with 14 bases in between. This CDR3 has 15 amino acids. Germline V CDR1 and CDR2: SGHNT, YYREEE (reference sequence). CDR3 residues: CASSLVTRPRNEQFF. CDR3 bases: TGTGCCAGCAGCTTGGTGACTCGCCCCCGGAATGAGCAGTTCTTC.

This chain uses TRBV2 with TRBJ2-3; 10 bases align to TRBD2. Germline V gene data show CDR1 as SNHLY and CDR2 as FYNNEI. CDR3 size: 16 residues. V trimming: 1 base; J trimming: 8 bases; junction bases outside the gene matches: 9. The CDR3 coding sequence is TGTGCCAGCAGTGAAGGGCTAGCGGGAGCTCGGAGTACGCAGTATTTT. Protein: CASSEGLAGARSTQYF.

The J gene is TRBJ1-1, the V gene TRBV6-5, with a tentative D call TRBD1 (6 bases). The CDR3 has 14 amino acids. CDR1 and CDR2 (germline): MNHEY, SVGAGI. The ends were cut back, 0 bases at V and 4 bases at J, with 9 bases in the middle. The CDR3 coding sequence is TGTGCCAGCAGTTACTCTGGGGGCCGCACTGAAGCTTTCTTT. Its protein product is CASSYSGGRTEAFF.

The chain couples TRBV5-4 to TRBJ2-1; 11 bases agree with TRBD2. Germline loops: CDR1 SGHNT, CDR2 YYREEE (reference sequence). The V and J ends lost 3 bases and 3 bases, in that order; junction bases with no gene match: 5. This CDR3 region has 16 residues. CDR3 protein: CASSSVSGRDYNEQFF. For the CDR3, the DNA is TGTGCCAGCAGCTCGGTTAGCGGGAGGGACTACAATGAGCAGTTCTTC.

The chain joins TRBV5-4 to TRBJ2-3; 12 bases match TRBD2. Germline CDR1 and CDR2: SGHNT and YYREEE (reference sequence). This CDR3 region has 16 residues. Trimming removed 1 base from V and 6 bases from J; junction bases left unmatched: 6. DNA for the CDR3: TGTGCCAGCAGCTTGCCACTAGCGGGAGGTGGGGATACGCAGTATTTT. Its translation is CASSLPLAGGGDTQYF.

The chain recombines TRBV7-9 with TRBJ2-3; 8 nucleotides align to TRBD2. With V trimmed by 5 bases and J by 4 bases, 11 bases remained unmatched. Germline CDR1 is SEHNR and CDR2 is FQNEAQ (reference sequence). This CDR3 comprises 16 residues. The CDR3 loop reads CASSPSGGLGADTQYF. The DNA for the CDR3 is TGTGCCAGCAGCCCCTCGGGGGGGTTGGGAGCAGATACGCAGTATTTT.

The chain links TRBV30 to TRBJ2-1; 15 nucleotides align to TRBD2. Per germline, CDR1 GTSNPN and CDR2 SVGIG (reference sequence). The V segment lost 0 bases and the J segment 7 bases; nucleotides outside the gene matches: 7. CDR3 length: 17 amino acids. The CDR3: CAWSVQRTSGRGNEQFF. The CDR3 nucleotides are TGTGCCTGGAGTGTACAAAGGACTAGCGGGAGGGGAAATGAGCAGTTCTTC.

A note on this clone: Germline is not matched at one junction end, which may reflect a read error. The chain uses TRBV20-1 and TRBJ2-1; a weak D match, TRBD2 (5 bases). This CDR3 has 10 amino acids. Germline lookup yields CDR1 DFQATT and CDR2 SNEGSKA (reference sequence). The CDR3 spells CSAREEAQFF. Written as DNA, the CDR3 is TGCAGTGCTCGAGAGGAGGCCCAGTTCTTC.

As DNA, the CDR3 is TGTGCCAGCAGCGCCCACGGCACTAGCGGGAGGAGCTCCTACGAGCAGTACGTC. It codes for CASSAHGTSGRSSYEQYV. V usage is TRBV7-3 and J usage is TRBJ2-7; the match to TRBD2 covers 12 bases. J lost 0 bases, V lost 5 bases, and 11 bases had no gene match. The CDR3 length is 18 residues. Germline CDR1 reads SGHTA; CDR2 reads FQGTGA.

The rearrangement uses TRBV28 and TRBJ2-1; 8 nucleotides line up with TRBD2. The CDR3 is 14 residues long. Per germline, CDR1 MDHEN and CDR2 SYDVKM. V shed 3 bases and J 8 bases; nucleotides not matched to a gene: 6. The CDR3 nucleotides read TGTGCCAGCAGTTTCTCCCGGGGGGGCGATGAGCAGTTCTTC. It is translated as CASSFSRGGDEQFF.

The chain joins TRBV19 to TRBJ2-5; a weak D match, TRBD1 (5 bases). The ends were cut back, 1 base at V and 5 bases at J, with 14 bases in the middle. The CDR3 is 15 residues long. CDR1 is LNHDA, CDR2 SQIVND, per germline (reference sequence). This CDR3 is CASSIGTDRRETQYF. The CDR3 coding sequence is TGTGCCAGTAGTATAGGGACCGACAGAAGGGAGACCCAGTACTTC.

The genes are TRBV25-1 and TRBJ2-3; 8 positions match TRBD1. The CDR3 has 14 residues. Germline CDR1 and CDR2: MGHDK and SYGVNS. V shed 6 bases and J 8 bases; nucleotides not matched to a gene: 10. The CDR3 is CASRLTGGPGTQYF. As DNA, the CDR3 is TGTGCCAGCAGACTAACAGGGGGTCCGGGTACGCAGTATTTT.

The chain recombines TRBV6-4 with TRBJ2-7, with 7 nucleotides matching TRBD1. J lost 3 bases, V lost 3 bases, and 8 bases had no gene match. The CDR3 totals 15 residues. Germline V gene sequence: CDR1 MRHNA, CDR2 SNTAGT. This CDR3 reads CASSDGQGVRYEQYF. CDR3 DNA sequence: TGTGCCAGCAGTGATGGGCAGGGGGTACGCTACGAGCAGTACTTC.

The CDR3 sequence is CASGRQGYETQYF. The CDR3 nucleotides are TGTGCCAGCGGGAGACAGGGGTATGAGACCCAGTACTTC. This chain uses TRBV28 with TRBJ2-5, with 8 positions matching TRBD1. With 8 bases clipped from V and 5 bases from J, the junction kept 7 bases outside the gene matches. CDR3 length equals 13 residues. Germline-derived CDR1 and CDR2 are MDHEN and SYDVKM.

This clone was found once. The chain links TRBV30 to TRBJ2-7, with TRBD2 as a possible D gene (7 bases). CDR1 and CDR2 from the germline V gene are GTSNPN and SVGIG (reference sequence). The ends were cut back, 5 bases at V and 0 bases at J, with 17 bases in the middle. The CDR3 sequence is 15 residues long. For the CDR3, the DNA is TGTGCCTGGGCTCGAAGGGGGGGAGCCTCCTACGAGCAGTACGTC. Amino acid sequence: CAWARRGGASYEQYV.

This clone was counted a single time. This rearrangement joins TRBV6-5 to TRBJ1-1; no definite D call. This CDR3 comprises 14 residues. V gave up 6 bases and J gave up 0 bases, with 11 bases separating them. Looked up from germline, CDR1 is MNHEY and CDR2 is SVGAGI. The chain's CDR3 is CASRETRMNTEAFF. In DNA form, the CDR3 reads TGTGCCAGCAGGGAGACGAGAATGAACACTGAAGCTTTCTTT.

The rearrangement joins TRBV19 to TRBJ2-3, with 9 bases lining up with TRBD2. Germline V gene lookup returns CDR1 LNHDA and CDR2 SQIVND (reference sequence). CDR3 length: 15 residues. V gave up 5 bases and J gave up 2 bases; unmatched junction bases: 5. The CDR3 sequence is CASSAAGGTTDTQYF. The DNA of the CDR3 is TGTGCCAGTAGTGCAGCGGGAGGAACCACAGATACGCAGTATTTT.

The genes are TRBV7-2 and TRBJ2-3; 12 bases match TRBD2. The germline CDR1 and CDR2 sequences are SGHTA and FQGNSA. V dropped 3 bases and J dropped 3; count of bases not matched to a gene: 10. This CDR3 contains 18 residues. The chain's CDR3 is CASSLTSGSGYRTDTQYF. The CDR3 DNA is TGTGCCAGCAGCTTGACTAGCGGGAGCGGGTATCGGACAGATACGCAGTATTTT.

The chain links TRBV6-5 to TRBJ2-5, with 8 nucleotides matching TRBD1. V lost 2 bases and J lost 5; bases outside the gene matches: 1. The CDR3 spans 13 residues. Germline V gives CDR1 MNHEY, CDR2 SVGAGI. The CDR3 region has the DNA TGTGCCAGCAGTTACAACAGGGGGGAGACCCAGTACTTC. Protein sequence: CASSYNRGETQYF.